This passage covers 9 T cell receptor beta chains from one sample sequenced in a study of cytomegalovirus exposure and HLA in healthy donors. 13 Jbeta primers and 60 Vbeta primers were used for the PCR. TCRdb's table, derived via immunoSEQ multiplex PCR, lists solely in-frame clones and lacks some. The data show about 150,000 clones, just under 80% seen once. The source material was PBMCs. The receptors come from a woman aged 45-59 years in good health and CMV-seropositive.

The CDR3 nucleotides read TGCAGCGTTGAACGGACTACGAACACTGAAGCTTTCTTT. It yields the protein CSVERTTNTEAFF. The chain joins TRBV29-1 to TRBJ1-1, with D unclear. The length of the CDR3 is 13 residues. Looked up from germline, CDR1 is SQVTM and CDR2 is ANQGSEA. V gave up 2 bases and J gave up 1 base, with 8 bases separating them.

In its sample, this clone was seen a few times. The gene calls are TRBV25-1 and TRBJ2-3; tentative D call: TRBD1 (5 bases). V was shortened by 3 bases and J by 5 bases, with 12 bases between the two germline ends. Germline CDR1 reads MGHDK; CDR2 reads SYGVNS. This CDR3 contains 14 residues. The CDR3 sequence: CASSDVQGRDTQYF. CDR3 nucleotides: TGTGCCAGCAGTGATGTTCAGGGAAGAGATACGCAGTATTTT. The complete variable domain, with remaining parts taken from reference TRBV25-1 and TRBJ2-3, reads EADIYQTPRYLVIGTGKKITLECSQTMGHDKMYWYQQDPGMELHLIHYSYGVNSTEKGDLSSESTVSRIRTEHFPLTLESARPSHTSQYLCASSDVQGRDTQYFGPGTRLTVL.

CDR3 loop: CASSVGVGGLPNYGYTF. The CDR3 nucleotides are TGTGCCAGCAGCGTAGGAGTCGGCGGTTTACCTAACTATGGCTACACCTTC. The rearrangement joins TRBV9 to TRBJ1-2; D is undetermined. With 0 bases removed from V and 0 bases from J, the gap between germline ends came to 15 bases. The germline V gene encodes CDR1 SGDLS and CDR2 YYNGEE. The CDR3 loop spans 17 amino acids.

The chain combines TRBV5-1 with TRBJ2-7, with TRBD1 matching over 9 bases. Germline assignment: CDR1 SGHRS and CDR2 YFSETQ. The junction had 4 bases not matched to a gene; V was cut back by 2 bases and J by 4 bases. The CDR3 sequence is 14 residues long. CDR3 nucleotide sequence: TGCGCCAGCAGCTTCGACAGGGGGTCGTACGAGCAGTACTTC. It encodes CASSFDRGSYEQYF.

In nucleotides, the CDR3 is TGTGCCAGCAGTCCCTTAGGAAGGGGCTCGTTGAACACCGGGGAGCTGTTTTTT. It codes for CASSPLGRGSLNTGELFF. The V gene is TRBV5-4, the J gene TRBJ2-2; D possibly corresponds to TRBD1 (5 bases). V was shortened by 5 bases and J by 1 base, with 21 bases between the two germline ends. The CDR3 is 18 amino acids. Germline loops: CDR1 SGHNT, CDR2 YYREEE (reference sequence).

The chain links TRBV5-6 to TRBJ2-7; D possibly corresponds to TRBD1 (6 bases). The ends were cut back, 5 bases at V and 0 bases at J, with 15 bases in the middle. The CDR3 loop spans 15 amino acids. CDR1 is SGHDT and CDR2 is YYEEEE in the germline V gene. Here the CDR3 reads CASREQGFSSYEQYF. CDR3 in DNA: TGTGCCAGCAGAGAACAGGGCTTCAGCTCCTACGAGCAGTACTTC.

The V call is TRBV10-3, the J call TRBJ2-2; 9 bases agree with TRBD2. From germline, CDR1 is ENHRY and CDR2 SYGVKD. The CDR3 sequence is 17 residues long. The V segment lost 0 bases and the J segment 4 bases; nucleotides outside the gene matches: 6. CDR3 protein: CAISESKGLATTGELFF. CDR3 DNA sequence: TGTGCCATCAGTGAGTCCAAAGGACTAGCGACCACCGGGGAGCTGTTTTTT.

This clone has a handful of counts. The CDR3 region has the DNA TGTGCCAGCAGTGACTACAGGGGGAATTCACCCCTCCACTTT. As protein: CASSDYRGNSPLHF. The gene calls are TRBV2 and TRBJ1-6; TRBD1 matches 8 bases. CDR3 size: 14 residues. J lost 7 bases, V lost 3 bases, and 2 bases had no gene match. CDR1 SNHLY and CDR2 FYNNEI come from the germline V gene.

This sequence joins TRBV7-6 and TRBJ1-6; D is possibly TRBD1 (6 bases). Trimming removed 1 base from V and 10 bases from J, with 17 bases in between. Germline-derived CDR1 and CDR2 are SGHVS and FNYEAQ. This CDR3 region has 16 residues. CDR3 loop: CASSLGRDNLRSPLHF. CDR3 sequence (DNA): TGTGCCAGCAGCTTAGGAAGGGACAACCTGAGGTCACCCCTCCACTTT.